A single T cell receptor (beta chain) is shown here with its context. Its antigen is still unknown. The data derive from a study of OX40 agonist ivuxolimab in advanced cancers. Study at large: Clinicians treated patients with ivuxolimab, an agonistic anti-OX40 (CD134) antibody.

Produced via immunoSEQ multiplex PCR; TCRdb's table is partial and in-frame only. The sample has some 50,000 clones; 75% to 90% are singletons. Study-level results: CD8+ T cells showed, on average, more clonal expansion than CD4+ cells.

The starting material was CD4+ or CD8+ T cells sorted from blood, obtained in a trial of the OX40 agonist ivuxolimab. The TCR comes from an adult with an advanced solid tumor such as melanoma, head and neck, liver or kidney cancer.

The CDR3 region has the DNA TGTGCCAGCTCACCATTAGGTTCTGACGAGCAGTACGTC. Encoded protein: CASSPLGSDEQYV. The J gene is TRBJ2-7, the V gene TRBV18; no clear D. The CDR3 is 13 residues long. Germline V gene sequence: CDR1 KGHSH, CDR2 LQKENI. V was clipped by 2 bases and J by 5 bases, with 10 bases between them.